The clone carrying this T cell receptor beta chain was observed many times. Its cognate antigen is unknown. Genomic DNA, serving as template, underwent TCR beta VDJ and CDR3 profiling. TCRdb re-called the reads through MiXCR, storing one row per CDR3 protein. The sample lists roughly 290,000 distinct CDR3 sequences; 56% were seen once. The data derive from a study of CD8+CD57+ T cells in acquired aplastic anemia. Study context: Across the sorted CD4+ and CD8+ cells, DNA amounts averaged about 3 ug. General study points: The study found no significant CD8+ Simpson's diversity difference between patients and controls. Patients and controls had in common 25 to 30 CD8+ CDR3 sequences.

Those patients picked for sequencing had displayed CD8+CD57+ cell expansion on flow cytometry. There were no patients without severe acquired aplastic anemia. The clonotype was recovered from a human donor with aplastic anemia. The sequenced sample consisted of sorted CD4+, CD8+, or CD8+CD57+ T cells (not recorded which) from PBMCs.

The CDR3 here is CASSLSTGSGAFF. DNA for the CDR3: TGTGCCAGCAGCTTATCTACAGGGAGCGGTGCGTTCTTC. The chain is built from TRBV7-8 and TRBJ2-1; possible D gene TRBD1, 6 bases. The CDR3 is made up of 13 amino acids. The V gene lost 2 bases and the J gene lost 15 bases, with 17 bases spanning the gap. From germline, CDR1 is SGHVS and CDR2 FQNEAQ. The complete variable domain, with remaining parts taken from reference TRBV7-8 and TRBJ2-1, reads GAGVSQSPRYKVAKRGQDVALRCDPISGHVSLFWYQQALGQGPEFLTYFQNEAQLDKSGLPSDRFFAERPEGSVSTLKIQRTQQEDSAVYLCASSLSTGSGAFFGPGTRLTVL.